These 30 T cell receptor beta chains came from one sample sequenced in a study of CXCR3-negative and CXCR3-positive naive CD8 T cells. Carrying UMI labels, the TRB cDNA libraries were prepared through 5' RACE. Each CDR3 protein gets one entry in TCRdb, which reprocessed the 5' RACE reads and gives no DNA. The listing records about 92,000 distinct CDR3 sequences. Findings and caveats of the study: Hydrophobicity was higher for TRB CDR3s found in CXCR3-positive naive cells than in CXCR3-negative naive cells.

No antigen is known for these receptors. The sequenced sample was naive CXCR3+ CD8+ T cells from blood. The subset was: CD45RO-CCR7+CD27+CD95- naive CD8+ T cells expressing CXCR3 (TNR3+). These receptor sequences come from a human donor in good health. Some clones in this sample may be carry-over from other donors' samples.

The chain recombines TRBV20-1 with TRBJ2-5; there is no DNA to check the TCRdb D call of TRBD1. The CDR3 spans 14 residues. The germline V gene has CDR1 DFQATT and CDR2 SNEGSKA (reference sequence). The CDR3 loop reads CSAPTGLVQETQYF.

V is TRBV4-3 and J is TRBJ2-7; the TCRdb D gene call, TRBD2, has no DNA to confirm it. Germline V CDR1 and CDR2: LGHNA, YSLEER. This CDR3 has 14 amino acids. The CDR3 here is CASSQDPEVSSPYF.

The chain employs TRBV4-1 and TRBJ1-4; no DNA is available, so the TRBD1 call from TCRdb remains unchecked. This CDR3 has 15 amino acids. Germline CDR1 and CDR2: MGHRA and YSYEKL. The CDR3 region is CASSQVRDPNEKLFF.

The V and J genes are TRBV18 and TRBJ1-2; TCRdb designates TRBD1, a call that cannot be tested without DNA. The CDR3 extends over 13 amino acids. CDR1 is KGHSH, CDR2 LQKENI, per germline. CDR3 protein: CASSPPQGYGYTF. Combining the CDR3 with reference TRBV18 and TRBJ1-2 gives the whole variable domain NAGVMQNPRHLVRRRGQEARLRCSPMKGHSHVYWYRQLPEEGLKFMVYLQKENIIDESGMPKERFSAEFPKEGPSILRIQQVVRGDSAAYFCASSPPQGYGYTFGSGTRLTVV.

The chain combines TRBV2 with TRBJ2-3. The CDR3 consists of 11 residues. Germline CDR1 and CDR2: SNHLY and FYNNEI. CDR3 sequence reads: CASSVVDTQYF.

The rearrangement uses TRBV28 and TRBJ2-7; TCRdb calls TRBD1, which cannot be checked without DNA. Germline CDR1 MDHEN, CDR2 SYDVKM. This CDR3 has 15 amino acids. The CDR3 region is CASTQYLSGTEEQYF.

The chain has TRBV7-2 and TRBJ2-7; the TCRdb D gene call, TRBD2, has no DNA to confirm it. CDR3 length: 16 amino acids. CDR1 is SGHTA and CDR2 is FQGNSA in the germline V gene. The CDR3 is CASSLIAGGPDYEQYF. Based on the CDR3 plus reference TRBV7-2 and TRBJ2-7, the full variable domain is GAGVSQSPSNKVTEKGKDVELRCDPISGHTALYWYRQSLGQGLEFLIYFQGNSAPDKSGLPSDRFSAERTGGSVSTLTIQRTQQEDSAVYLCASSLIAGGPDYEQYFGPGTRLTVT.

This chain links TRBV4-2 with TRBJ1-1. The CDR3 totals 13 residues. The V gene's germline CDR1 is LGHNA and CDR2 YNFKEQ. This CDR3 reads CASSQWGNTEAFF.

The chain uses TRBV5-1 and TRBJ1-5; TCRdb's D call, TRBD1, is unchecked because there is no DNA. This CDR3 contains 14 residues. Germline CDR1 reads SGHRS; CDR2 reads YFSETQ. This CDR3 is CASSSGQGGQPQHF.

The chain has TRBV7-9 and TRBJ2-1; as DNA is missing, the TRBD1 call by TCRdb cannot be tested. The CDR3 is made up of 12 amino acids. Germline-derived CDR1 and CDR2 are SEHNR and FQNEAQ (reference sequence). CDR3 sequence reads: CASSGTHNEQFF.

The chain's CDR3 is CASRASGNEQFF. The genes are TRBV28 and TRBJ2-1; as DNA is missing, the TRBD2 call by TCRdb cannot be tested. In germline, CDR1 is MDHEN, CDR2 SYDVKM. The CDR3 length is 12 residues.

The chain employs TRBV6-5 and TRBJ2-2; TCRdb reports TRBD1, a call that lacks DNA to check it against. The CDR3 runs 16 residues. In germline, CDR1 is MNHEY, CDR2 SVGAGI. CDR3: CASSYRRRGDTGELFF.

This rearrangement joins TRBV3-1 to TRBJ2-1; TCRdb returns TRBD1, unconfirmable since there is no DNA. The CDR3 consists of 14 residues. Germline CDR1 LGHDT, CDR2 YNNKEL (reference sequence). This CDR3 is CASSQGTPGNEQFF.

The chain employs TRBV12-3 or TRBV12-4 and TRBJ2-1; TCRdb's assignment of TRBD1 cannot be checked, as there is no DNA. The CDR3 extends over 14 amino acids. The CDR3 sequence: CASRGQNSYNEQFF.

The chain carries TRBV4-3 and TRBJ2-5. CDR1 and CDR2 from the germline V gene are LGHNA and YSLEER. The CDR3 sequence is 13 residues long. The chain's CDR3 is CASSQVLWETQYF.

The chain combines TRBV27 with TRBJ1-1. Germline V gene lookup returns CDR1 MNHEY and CDR2 SMNVEV (reference sequence). This CDR3 is 15 amino acids long. CDR3 amino acids: CASSISGRSNTEAFF.

Here the CDR3 reads CASNPGFYGDTQYF. The chain joins TRBV28 to TRBJ2-3; TCRdb indicates TRBD1, and absent DNA this call remains unverified. The CDR3 covers 14 residues. Germline assignment: CDR1 MDHEN and CDR2 SYDVKM. The complete variable domain, with remaining parts taken from reference TRBV28 and TRBJ2-3, reads DVKVTQSSRYLVKRTGEKVFLECVQDMDHENMFWYRQDPGLGLRLIYFSYDVKMKEKGDIPEGYSVSREKKERFSLILESASTNQTSMYLCASNPGFYGDTQYFGPGTRLTVL.

The rearrangement uses TRBV3-1 and TRBJ2-1; no DNA is available, so the TRBD1 call from TCRdb remains unchecked. Germline CDR1 is LGHDT and CDR2 is YNNKEL (reference sequence). The CDR3 runs to 18 residues. The CDR3 region is CASSPRGLLEGAYNEQFF.

This rearrangement joins TRBV7-8 to TRBJ2-7; checking the TCRdb D call of TRBD2 is not possible without DNA. Per the germline V gene, CDR1 is SGHVS and CDR2 is FQNEAQ. The CDR3 loop spans 17 amino acids. CDR3 protein: CASSLVALAGEWGEQYF.

The V gene is TRBV9, the J gene TRBJ2-1. Germline V lookup: CDR1 SGDLS, CDR2 YYNGEE. This CDR3 region has 16 residues. The CDR3 loop is CASSGVKSAYIDEQFF. Using reference TRBV9 and TRBJ2-1 for the parts outside the CDR3, the full variable domain is DSGVTQTPKHLITATGQRVTLRCSPRSGDLSVYWYQQSLDQGLQFLIQYYNGEERAKGNILERFSAQQFPDLHSELNLSSLELGDSALYFCASSGVKSAYIDEQFFGPGTRLTVL.

The CDR3 spells CASRFRDRGSYEQYF. This chain joins TRBV12-2 and TRBJ2-7; TCRdb names TRBD1, which stays unverified in the absence of DNA. TRBV12-2 is a pseudogene segment. The CDR3 is made up of 15 amino acids.

The chain uses TRBV5-1 and TRBJ2-7; without DNA, the TCRdb call of TRBD2 cannot be checked. Germline CDR1 SGHRS, CDR2 YFSETQ. This CDR3 contains 19 residues. This CDR3 reads CASSLLSGTELPSSYEQYF.

The CDR3 sequence is CSVEGQASYEQYF. This rearrangement joins TRBV29-1 to TRBJ2-7; the TRBD1 assignment by TCRdb is unverifiable without DNA. The germline V gene has CDR1 SQVTM and CDR2 ANQGSEA. The CDR3 has 13 residues.

The chain's CDR3 is CASRGQGTPYGYTF. The chain has TRBV28 and TRBJ1-2; TCRdb indicates TRBD1, and absent DNA this call remains unverified. Per germline, CDR1 MDHEN and CDR2 SYDVKM. The CDR3 contains 14 residues.

The V call is TRBV3-1, the J call TRBJ2-7; the D call of TRBD1 rests on TCRdb alone, since no DNA is present to check it. Germline CDR1 is LGHDT and CDR2 is YNNKEL (reference sequence). The CDR3 extends over 11 amino acids. This CDR3 is CASSREREQYF.

V is TRBV6-5 and J is TRBJ2-3. Germline lookup yields CDR1 MNHEY and CDR2 SVGAGI. This CDR3 comprises 13 residues. Here the CDR3 reads CASRMDFTDTQYF.

The chain combines TRBV4-3 with TRBJ2-2; TCRdb picks TRBD2, but there is no DNA to check that call. Per germline, CDR1 LGHNA and CDR2 YSLEER. This CDR3 has 15 amino acids. This CDR3 is CASRGLAGDTGELFF.

The CDR3 spells CASRTGVAYEQYF. This chain links TRBV2 with TRBJ2-7; TCRdb's D call, TRBD1, is unchecked because there is no DNA. Germline-derived CDR1 and CDR2 are SNHLY and FYNNEI. The CDR3 has 13 amino acids.

The rearrangement links TRBV28 to TRBJ2-3; absent DNA, TCRdb's TRBD2 call cannot be checked. The germline V gene has CDR1 MDHEN and CDR2 SYDVKM. The CDR3 length is 17 residues. The chain's CDR3 is CASSFTTLAAEGEAQYF.

V is TRBV5-1 and J is TRBJ2-7; the TCRdb D gene call, TRBD1, has no DNA to confirm it. CDR3 length: 15 residues. The germline CDR1 and CDR2 sequences are SGHRS and YFSETQ. The CDR3 sequence: CASSLRSQGVYEQYF.